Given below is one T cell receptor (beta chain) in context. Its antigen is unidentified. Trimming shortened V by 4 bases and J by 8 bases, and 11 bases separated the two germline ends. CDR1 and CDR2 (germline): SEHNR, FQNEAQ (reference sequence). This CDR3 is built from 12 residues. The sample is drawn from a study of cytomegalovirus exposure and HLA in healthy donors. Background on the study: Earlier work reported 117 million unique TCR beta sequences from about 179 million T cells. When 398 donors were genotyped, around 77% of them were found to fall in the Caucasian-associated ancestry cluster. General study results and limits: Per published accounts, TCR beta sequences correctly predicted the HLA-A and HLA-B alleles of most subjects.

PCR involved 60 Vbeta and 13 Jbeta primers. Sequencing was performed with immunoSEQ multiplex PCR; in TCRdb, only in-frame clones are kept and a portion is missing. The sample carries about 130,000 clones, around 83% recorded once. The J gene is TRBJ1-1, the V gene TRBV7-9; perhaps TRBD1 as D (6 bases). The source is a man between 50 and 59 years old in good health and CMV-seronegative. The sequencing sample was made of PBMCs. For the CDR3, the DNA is TGTGCCAGCAGCTCGGGAGGGACAGAAGCTTTCTTT. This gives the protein CASSSGGTEAFF. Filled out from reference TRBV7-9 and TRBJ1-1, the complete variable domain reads DTGVSQNPRHKITKRGQNVTFRCDPISEHNRLYWYRQTLGQGPEFLTYFQNEAQLEKSRLLSDRFSAERPKGSFSTLEIQRTEQGDSAMYLCASSSGGTEAFFGQGTRLTVV.